The 3 T cell receptor beta chains below were found in one sample sequenced in a study of blood T cell repertoires in COVID-19. Some clones are missing from TCRdb's copy, which holds only in-frame ones; the method was immunoSEQ multiplex PCR. The sample includes more than 300,000 clones, about 90% of them seen just once. Sequenced material: peripheral blood. These TCRs come from a woman between 18 and 29 years old who had recovered from COVID-19.

The chain links TRBV30 to TRBJ1-3, with unresolved D. There are 14 residues in the CDR3. The V and J ends lost 0 bases and 8 bases respectively, with 14 bases between them. Germline V gene sequence: CDR1 GTSNPN, CDR2 SVGIG (reference sequence). CDR3 protein: CAWSVRGQMDTIYF. The CDR3 nucleotides read TGTGCCTGGAGTGTTCGTGGCCAGATGGACACCATATATTTT.

This chain joins TRBV2 and TRBJ2-7; possibly TRBD1 for D (5 bases). The CDR3 length is 13 residues. With 8 bases removed from V and 4 bases from J, the gap between germline ends came to 15 bases. Germline CDR1 SNHLY, CDR2 FYNNEI. The CDR3 sequence: CASYRRGRYEQYV. The CDR3 nucleotides read TGTGCCAGCTATCGAAGGGGCAGGTACGAGCAGTACGTC.

This sequence joins TRBV5-1 and TRBJ2-5, with a possible D match to TRBD1 (6 bases). Trimming cost V 2 bases and J 3 bases, with 8 bases left between them. The CDR3 is made up of 13 amino acids. Germline CDR1 and CDR2: SGHRS and YFSETQ. The CDR3 reads CASSFTGKETQYF. The CDR3 DNA follows: TGCGCCAGCAGCTTTACAGGGAAAGAGACCCAGTACTTC.